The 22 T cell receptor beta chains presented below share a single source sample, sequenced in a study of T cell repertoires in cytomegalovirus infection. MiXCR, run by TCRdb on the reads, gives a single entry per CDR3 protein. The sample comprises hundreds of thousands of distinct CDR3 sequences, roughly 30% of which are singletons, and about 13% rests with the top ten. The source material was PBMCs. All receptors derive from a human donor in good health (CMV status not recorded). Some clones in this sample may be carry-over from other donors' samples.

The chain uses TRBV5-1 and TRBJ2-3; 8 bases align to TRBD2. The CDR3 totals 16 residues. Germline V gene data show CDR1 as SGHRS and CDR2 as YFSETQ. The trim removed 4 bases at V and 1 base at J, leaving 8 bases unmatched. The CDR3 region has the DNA TGCGCCAGCAGCCCGGGACTTAGCGGGGGCACAGATACGCAGTATTTT. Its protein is CASSPGLSGGTDTQYF.

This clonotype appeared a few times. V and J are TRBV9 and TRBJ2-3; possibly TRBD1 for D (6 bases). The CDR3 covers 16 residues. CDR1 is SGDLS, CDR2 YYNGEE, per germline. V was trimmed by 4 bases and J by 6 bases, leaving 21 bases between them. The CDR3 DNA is TGTGCCAGCAGCCCGCGCGGGCAGGGGAGCTTGGATACGCAGTATTTT. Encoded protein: CASSPRGQGSLDTQYF. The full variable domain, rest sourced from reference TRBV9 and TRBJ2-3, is DSGVTQTPKHLITATGQRVTLRCSPRSGDLSVYWYQQSLDQGLQFLIQYYNGEERAKGNILERFSAQQFPDLHSELNLSSLELGDSALYFCASSPRGQGSLDTQYFGPGTRLTVL.

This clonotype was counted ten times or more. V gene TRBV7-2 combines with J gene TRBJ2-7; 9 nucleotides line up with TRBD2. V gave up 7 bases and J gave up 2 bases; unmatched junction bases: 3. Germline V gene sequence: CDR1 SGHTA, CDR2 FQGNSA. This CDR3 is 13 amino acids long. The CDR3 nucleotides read TGTGCCAGCAAGCGGGGGGTCGCCTACGAGCAGTACTTC. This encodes CASKRGVAYEQYF.

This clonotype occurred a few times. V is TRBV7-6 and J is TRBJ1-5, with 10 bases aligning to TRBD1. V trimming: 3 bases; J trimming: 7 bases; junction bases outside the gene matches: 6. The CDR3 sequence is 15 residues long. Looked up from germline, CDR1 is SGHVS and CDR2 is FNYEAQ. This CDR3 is CASSLGDRGGQPQHF. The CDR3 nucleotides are TGTGCCAGCAGCTTGGGGGACAGGGGAGGACAGCCCCAGCATTTT.

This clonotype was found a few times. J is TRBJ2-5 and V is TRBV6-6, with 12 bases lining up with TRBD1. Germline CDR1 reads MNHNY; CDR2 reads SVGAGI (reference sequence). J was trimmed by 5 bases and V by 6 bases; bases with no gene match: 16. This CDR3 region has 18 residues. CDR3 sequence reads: CASSSPLTGQGAWETQYF. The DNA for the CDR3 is TGTGCCAGCAGCTCCCCCCTAACGGGACAGGGGGCTTGGGAGACCCAGTACTTC.

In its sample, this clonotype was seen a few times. This CDR3 reads CSVGQGSGNTIYF. The CDR3 region has the DNA TGCAGCGTCGGACAGGGATCTGGAAACACCATATATTTT. This rearrangement joins TRBV29-1 to TRBJ1-3; 8 bases match TRBD1. Germline V gene sequence: CDR1 SQVTM, CDR2 ANQGSEA. This CDR3 comprises 13 residues. V lost 6 bases to trimming and J lost 1 base; unmatched junction nucleotides: 2.

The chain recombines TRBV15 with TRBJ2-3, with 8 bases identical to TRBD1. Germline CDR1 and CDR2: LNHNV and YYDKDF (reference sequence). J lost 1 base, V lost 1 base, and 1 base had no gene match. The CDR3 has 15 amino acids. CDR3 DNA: TGTGCCACCAGCAGAGCAGGGGGCGGCACAGATACGCAGTATTTT. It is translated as CATSRAGGGTDTQYF. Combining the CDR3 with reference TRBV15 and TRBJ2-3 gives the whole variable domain DAMVIQNPRYQVTQFGKPVTLSCSQTLNHNVMYWYQQKSSQAPKLLFHYYDKDFNNEADTPDNFQSRRPNTSFCFLDIRSPGLGDTAMYLCATSRAGGGTDTQYFGPGTRLTVL.

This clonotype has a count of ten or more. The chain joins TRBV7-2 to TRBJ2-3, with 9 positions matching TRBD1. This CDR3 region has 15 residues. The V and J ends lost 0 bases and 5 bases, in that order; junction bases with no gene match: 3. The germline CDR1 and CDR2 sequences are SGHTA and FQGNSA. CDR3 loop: CASSLAGTGKDTQYF. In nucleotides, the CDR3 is TGTGCCAGCAGCTTAGCAGGGACAGGGAAAGATACGCAGTATTTT.

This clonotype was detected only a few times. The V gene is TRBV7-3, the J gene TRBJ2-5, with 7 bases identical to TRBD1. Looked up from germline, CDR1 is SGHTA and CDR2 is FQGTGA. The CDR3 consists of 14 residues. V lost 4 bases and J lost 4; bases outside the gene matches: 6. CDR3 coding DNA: TGTGCCAGCAGCTACGACAGGGATGGAGAGACCCAGTACTTC. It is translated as CASSYDRDGETQYF.

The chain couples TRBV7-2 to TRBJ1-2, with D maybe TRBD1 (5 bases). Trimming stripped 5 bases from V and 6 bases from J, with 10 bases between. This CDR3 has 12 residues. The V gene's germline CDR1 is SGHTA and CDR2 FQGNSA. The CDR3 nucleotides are TGTGCCAGCAGCCCTGGGGACGATGGCTACACCTTC. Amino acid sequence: CASSPGDDGYTF.

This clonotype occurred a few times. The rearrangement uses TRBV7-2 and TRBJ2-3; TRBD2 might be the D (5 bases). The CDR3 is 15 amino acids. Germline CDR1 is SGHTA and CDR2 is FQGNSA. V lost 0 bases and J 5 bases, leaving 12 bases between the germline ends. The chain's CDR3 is CASSLAVSAGDTQYF. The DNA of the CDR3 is TGTGCCAGCAGCTTAGCCGTTAGCGCCGGAGATACGCAGTATTTT. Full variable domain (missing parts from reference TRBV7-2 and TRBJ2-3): GAGVSQSPSNKVTEKGKDVELRCDPISGHTALYWYRQSLGQGLEFLIYFQGNSAPDKSGLPSDRFSAERTGGSVSTLTIQRTQQEDSAVYLCASSLAVSAGDTQYFGPGTRLTVL.

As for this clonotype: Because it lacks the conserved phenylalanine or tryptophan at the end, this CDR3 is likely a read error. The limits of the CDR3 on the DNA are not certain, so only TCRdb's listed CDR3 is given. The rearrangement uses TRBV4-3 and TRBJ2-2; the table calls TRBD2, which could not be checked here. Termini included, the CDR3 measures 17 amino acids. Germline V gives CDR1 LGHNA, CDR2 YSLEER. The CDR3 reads CASSRDGRGGADGELLI.

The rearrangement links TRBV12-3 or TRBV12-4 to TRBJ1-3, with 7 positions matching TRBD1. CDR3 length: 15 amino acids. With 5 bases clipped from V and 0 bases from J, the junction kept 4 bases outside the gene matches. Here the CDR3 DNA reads TGTGCCAGCAGTCCCAGGGGGGGCTCTGGAAACACCATATATTTT. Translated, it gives CASSPRGGSGNTIYF.

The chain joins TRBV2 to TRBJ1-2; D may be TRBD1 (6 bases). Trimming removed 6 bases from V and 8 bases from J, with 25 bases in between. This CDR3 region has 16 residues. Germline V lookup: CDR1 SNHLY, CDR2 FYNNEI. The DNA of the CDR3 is TGTGCCAGCAGAAAGGGCCCAGGGGAGACATCAGGAGGCTACACCTTC. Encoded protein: CASRKGPGETSGGYTF.

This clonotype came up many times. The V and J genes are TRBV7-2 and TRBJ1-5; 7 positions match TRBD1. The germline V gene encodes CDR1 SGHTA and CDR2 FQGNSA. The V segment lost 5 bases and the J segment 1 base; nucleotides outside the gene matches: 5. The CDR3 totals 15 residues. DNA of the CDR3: TGTGCCAGCAGCCCGGGGACAGCAAGCAATCAGCCCCAGCATTTT. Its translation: CASSPGTASNQPQHF.

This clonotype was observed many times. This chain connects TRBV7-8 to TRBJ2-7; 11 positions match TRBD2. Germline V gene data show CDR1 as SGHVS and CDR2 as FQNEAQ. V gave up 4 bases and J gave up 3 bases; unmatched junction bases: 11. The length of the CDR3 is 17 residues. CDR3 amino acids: CASSSIVRSGGVYEQYF. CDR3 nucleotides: TGTGCCAGCAGCTCGATTGTCCGTAGCGGGGGGGTCTACGAGCAGTACTTC. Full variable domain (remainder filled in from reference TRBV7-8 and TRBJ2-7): GAGVSQSPRYKVAKRGQDVALRCDPISGHVSLFWYQQALGQGPEFLTYFQNEAQLDKSGLPSDRFFAERPEGSVSTLKIQRTQQEDSAVYLCASSSIVRSGGVYEQYFGPGTRLTVT.

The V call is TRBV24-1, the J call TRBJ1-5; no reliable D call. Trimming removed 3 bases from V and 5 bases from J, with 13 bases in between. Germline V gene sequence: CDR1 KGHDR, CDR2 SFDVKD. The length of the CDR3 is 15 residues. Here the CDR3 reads CATSDRRAVDQPQHF. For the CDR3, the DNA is TGTGCCACCAGTGATCGACGGGCGGTCGATCAGCCCCAGCATTTT.

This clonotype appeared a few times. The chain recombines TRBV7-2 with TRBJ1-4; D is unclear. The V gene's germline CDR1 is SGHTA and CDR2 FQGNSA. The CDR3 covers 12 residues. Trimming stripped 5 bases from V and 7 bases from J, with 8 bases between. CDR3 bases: TGTGCCAGCAGCCCCGCCCGTGAAAAACTGTTTTTT. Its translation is CASSPAREKLFF.

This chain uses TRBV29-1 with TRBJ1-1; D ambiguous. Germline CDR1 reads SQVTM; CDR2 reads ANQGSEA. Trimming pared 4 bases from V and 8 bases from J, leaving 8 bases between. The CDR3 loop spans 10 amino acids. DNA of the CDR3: TGCAGCGTTGTAGAGCTAGAAGCTTTCTTT. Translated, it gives CSVVELEAFF.

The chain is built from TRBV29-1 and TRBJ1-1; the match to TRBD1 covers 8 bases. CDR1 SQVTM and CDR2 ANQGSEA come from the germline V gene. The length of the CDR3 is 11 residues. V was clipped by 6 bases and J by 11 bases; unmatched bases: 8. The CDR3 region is CSVSGTGEAFF. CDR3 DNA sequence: TGCAGCGTCTCCGGGACAGGTGAGGCTTTCTTT.

Written as DNA, the CDR3 is TGTGCCAGCAGACAGGGGACAGCCGCCAACTACGAGCAGTACTTC. Translating gives CASRQGTAANYEQYF. V usage is TRBV5-6 and J usage is TRBJ2-7, with TRBD1 matching 7 bases. The CDR3 contains 15 residues. V lost 5 bases to trimming and J lost 3 bases; unmatched junction nucleotides: 11. Germline V CDR1 and CDR2: SGHDT, YYEEEE.

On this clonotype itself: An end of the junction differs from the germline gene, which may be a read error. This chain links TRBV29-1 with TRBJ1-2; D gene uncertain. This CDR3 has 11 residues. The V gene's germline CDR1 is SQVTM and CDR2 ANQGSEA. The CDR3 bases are TGCAGCGTTAGCGATAACTATAGCTACACCTTC. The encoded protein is CSVSDNYSYTF.